The rows below give T cell receptor beta chains drawn from one sample of a study of T cells after yellow fever vaccination. MiXCR, applied by TCRdb to the 5' RACE reads, yields one record per CDR3 protein. This table has 400,000 or so distinct CDR3 sequences, about 9.9% appearing once. The material sequenced was PBMCs, taken on the day of the first yellow fever vaccination. Every receptor here comes from a man younger than 30 who received the YFV17D yellow fever vaccine. CDR3s include the opening cysteine and the closing phenylalanine or tryptophan. A D gene is named only where the DNA matches it firmly. Expanded clones are given a class, and other clones once, few, many or no size at all.

CDR3 length: 17
D gene: TRBD1
V gene: TRBV19
J gene: TRBJ2-3
clone size: NA
CDR3 protein: CASSIYYQGAFSDTQYF
CDR3 DNA: TGTGCCAGTAGTATTTACTATCAGGGGGCGTTTTCGGATACGCAGTATTTT

CDR3 length: 18
D gene: NA
V gene: TRBV6-2/TRBV6-3
J gene: TRBJ1-2
clone size: few
CDR3 protein: CASSYSPASGRDLYGYTF
CDR3 DNA: TGTGCCAGCAGTTACAGTCCGGCCTCGGGACGGGACCTCTATGGCTACACCTTC

CDR3 length: 13
D gene: NA
V gene: TRBV6-4
J gene: TRBJ2-1
clone size: few
CDR3 protein: CASSPRGQDEQFF
CDR3 DNA: TGTGCCAGCAGCCCCCGGGGGCAGGATGAGCAGTTCTTC

CDR3 length: 14
D gene: NA
V gene: TRBV18
J gene: TRBJ2-5
clone size: many
CDR3 protein: CASSTTWTEETQYF
CDR3 DNA: TGTGCCAGCTCTACCACGTGGACAGAAGAGACCCAGTACTTC

CDR3 length: 13
D gene: NA
V gene: TRBV27
J gene: TRBJ2-7
clone size: many
CDR3 protein: CASSLTFSYEQYF
CDR3 DNA: TGTGCCAGCAGCCTGACATTCTCCTACGAGCAGTACTTC

CDR3 length: 19
D gene: TRBD2
V gene: TRBV15
J gene: TRBJ2-2
clone size: NA
CDR3 protein: CATSRESGGPNLNTGELFF
CDR3 DNA: TGTGCCACCAGCAGAGAGAGCGGGGGGCCTAATCTTAACACCGGGGAGCTGTTTTTT

CDR3 length: 14
D gene: NA
V gene: TRBV7-2
J gene: TRBJ1-1
clone size: few
CDR3 protein: CASSSGPSNTEAFF
CDR3 DNA: TGTGCCAGCAGCTCCGGGCCTTCGAACACTGAAGCTTTCTTT

CDR3 length: 14
D gene: TRBD1
V gene: TRBV6-1
J gene: TRBJ1-1
clone size: NA
CDR3 protein: CASRPRQGATEAFF
CDR3 DNA: TGTGCCAGCAGGCCAAGACAGGGGGCAACTGAAGCTTTCTTT

CDR3 length: 14
D gene: NA
V gene: TRBV2
J gene: TRBJ2-4
clone size: NA
CDR3 protein: CASNGAVAKNIQYF
CDR3 DNA: TGTGCCAGCAATGGAGCGGTAGCCAAAAACATTCAGTACTTC

CDR3 length: 14
D gene: TRBD1
V gene: TRBV5-4
J gene: TRBJ2-3
clone size: NA
CDR3 protein: CASSNDRGTDTQYF
CDR3 DNA: TGTGCCAGCAGCAACGACAGGGGTACCGATACGCAGTATTTT

CDR3 length: 20
D gene: NA
V gene: TRBV11-2
J gene: TRBJ1-2
clone size: few
CDR3 protein: CASSSLNLFTRGKEGKGYTF
CDR3 DNA: TGTGCCAGCAGCTCCCTCAACCTTTTTACAAGGGGCAAGGAAGGAAAAGGCTACACCTTC

CDR3 length: 15
D gene: NA
V gene: TRBV9
J gene: TRBJ2-3
clone size: NA
CDR3 protein: CASSAEGGGTDTQYF
CDR3 DNA: TGTGCCAGCAGCGCGGAGGGGGGGGGGACAGATACGCAGTATTTT

CDR3 length: 16
D gene: TRBD1
V gene: TRBV5-1
J gene: TRBJ2-5
clone size: NA
CDR3 protein: CASSLSAGGSQETQYF
CDR3 DNA: TGCGCCAGCAGCTTGAGTGCAGGGGGTAGTCAAGAGACCCAGTACTTC

CDR3 length: 13
D gene: NA
V gene: TRBV27
J gene: TRBJ2-1
clone size: NA
CDR3 protein: CASSLGRGDEQFF
CDR3 DNA: TGTGCCAGCAGTTTAGGCAGGGGCGATGAGCAGTTCTTC

CDR3 length: 16
D gene: NA
V gene: TRBV20-1
J gene: TRBJ2-2
clone size: NA
CDR3 protein: CSARDALGQNTGELFF
CDR3 DNA: TGCAGTGCTAGAGATGCCCTGGGACAAAACACCGGGGAGCTGTTTTTT

CDR3 length: 13
D gene: NA
V gene: TRBV5-6
J gene: TRBJ1-2
clone size: few
CDR3 protein: CASSPPTAYVYTF
CDR3 DNA: TGTGCCAGCAGCCCGCCGACAGCGTATGTCTACACCTTC

CDR3 length: 17
D gene: NA
V gene: TRBV24-1
J gene: TRBJ2-1
clone size: NA
CDR3 protein: CATSDLGGKGEYNEQFF
CDR3 DNA: TGTGCCACCAGTGATTTGGGCGGGAAGGGGGAGTACAATGAGCAGTTCTTC

CDR3 length: 14
D gene: TRBD2
V gene: TRBV12-3/TRBV12-4
J gene: TRBJ2-7
clone size: NA
CDR3 protein: CASSGLAGSYEQYF
CDR3 DNA: TGTGCCAGCAGTGGGCTAGCGGGGTCCTACGAGCAGTACTTC

CDR3 length: 13
D gene: TRBD1
V gene: TRBV20-1
J gene: TRBJ1-1
clone size: NA
CDR3 protein: CSASRDRGSEAFF
CDR3 DNA: TGCAGTGCTAGCCGGGACAGGGGCTCTGAAGCTTTCTTT

CDR3 length: 13
D gene: NA
V gene: TRBV4-3
J gene: TRBJ1-1
clone size: NA
CDR3 protein: CASSQGKNTEAFF
CDR3 DNA: TGCGCCAGCAGCCAAGGGAAAAACACTGAAGCTTTCTTT

CDR3 length: 14
D gene: NA
V gene: TRBV7-3
J gene: TRBJ1-1
clone size: NA
CDR3 protein: CASSLTGGRAEAFF
CDR3 DNA: TGTGCCAGCAGCCTAACGGGAGGGCGCGCTGAAGCTTTCTTT

CDR3 length: 16
D gene: NA
V gene: TRBV7-2
J gene: TRBJ1-1
clone size: few
CDR3 protein: CASSRPFRGRGTEAFF
CDR3 DNA: TGTGCCAGCAGCCGCCCATTCAGGGGAAGGGGCACTGAAGCTTTCTTT

CDR3 length: 14
D gene: TRBD2
V gene: TRBV20-1
J gene: TRBJ2-5
clone size: NA
CDR3 protein: CSARGGGFQETQYF
CDR3 DNA: TGCAGTGCTAGGGGCGGGGGGTTCCAAGAGACCCAGTACTTC

CDR3 length: 12
D gene: NA
V gene: TRBV20-1
J gene: TRBJ2-7
clone size: few
CDR3 protein: CSARRQFYEQYF
CDR3 DNA: TGCAGTGCTAGGAGACAGTTCTACGAGCAGTACTTC

CDR3 length: 16
D gene: TRBD1
V gene: TRBV7-9
J gene: TRBJ2-2
clone size: few
CDR3 protein: CASSAIDRGPAGELFF
CDR3 DNA: TGTGCCAGCAGCGCGATAGACAGGGGGCCCGCCGGGGAGCTGTTTTTT

CDR3 length: 13
D gene: NA
V gene: TRBV12-3/TRBV12-4
J gene: TRBJ1-5
clone size: NA
CDR3 protein: CASREQPNQPQHF
CDR3 DNA: TGTGCCAGCAGAGAACAGCCAAATCAGCCCCAGCATTTT

CDR3 length: 12
D gene: NA
V gene: TRBV12-3/TRBV12-4
J gene: TRBJ1-5
clone size: few
CDR3 protein: CASSLADQPQHF
CDR3 DNA: TGTGCCAGCAGTTTAGCCGATCAGCCCCAGCATTTT

CDR3 length: 16
D gene: NA
V gene: TRBV5-4
J gene: TRBJ2-2
clone size: NA
CDR3 protein: CASSLAVSMGTGELFF
CDR3 DNA: TGTGCCAGCAGCTTGGCGGTTTCGATGGGAACCGGGGAGCTGTTTTTT

CDR3 length: 14
D gene: NA
V gene: TRBV12-3/TRBV12-4
J gene: TRBJ2-3
clone size: many
CDR3 protein: CASSSSAATDTQYF
CDR3 DNA: TGTGCCAGCAGTTCCTCTGCGGCCACAGATACGCAGTATTTT

CDR3 length: 16
D gene: NA
V gene: TRBV4-1
J gene: TRBJ2-6
clone size: few
CDR3 protein: CASSQAQTSGANVLTF
CDR3 DNA: TGCGCCAGCAGCCAAGCGCAGACCTCTGGGGCCAACGTCCTGACTTTC

CDR3 length: 17
D gene: TRBD2
V gene: TRBV18
J gene: TRBJ2-1
clone size: NA
CDR3 protein: CASSPSSGGGSYNEQFF
CDR3 DNA: TGTGCCAGCTCACCATCTAGCGGGGGAGGTTCCTACAATGAGCAGTTCTTC

CDR3 length: 16
D gene: TRBD2
V gene: TRBV29-1
J gene: TRBJ2-3
clone size: NA
CDR3 protein: CSVQALLAGGQDTQYF
CDR3 DNA: TGCAGCGTTCAAGCCCTACTAGCGGGGGGGCAAGATACGCAGTATTTT

CDR3 length: 14
D gene: TRBD2
V gene: TRBV7-2
J gene: TRBJ2-1
clone size: NA
CDR3 protein: CASSSGLAAVEQFF
CDR3 DNA: TGTGCCAGCAGCTCGGGACTAGCGGCCGTTGAGCAGTTCTTC

CDR3 length: 13
D gene: NA
V gene: TRBV6-2/TRBV6-3
J gene: TRBJ2-7
clone size: NA
CDR3 protein: CASNSWGTYEQYF
CDR3 DNA: TGTGCCAGCAACAGCTGGGGAACCTACGAGCAGTACTTC

CDR3 length: 13
D gene: NA
V gene: TRBV20-1
J gene: TRBJ1-3
clone size: NA
CDR3 protein: CSAQTGTGNTIYF
CDR3 DNA: TGCAGTGCTCAAACAGGGACTGGAAACACCATATATTTT

CDR3 length: 16
D gene: TRBD1
V gene: TRBV6-1
J gene: TRBJ1-2
clone size: few
CDR3 protein: CASAWAGAGGNYGYTF
CDR3 DNA: TGTGCCAGCGCCTGGGCCGGGGCAGGGGGGAACTATGGCTACACCTTC

CDR3 length: 15
D gene: NA
V gene: TRBV7-9
J gene: TRBJ2-5
clone size: NA
CDR3 protein: CASSLALRGGETQYF
CDR3 DNA: TGTGCCAGCAGCTTAGCTTTGCGGGGCGGGGAGACCCAGTACTTC

CDR3 length: 13
D gene: NA
V gene: TRBV28
J gene: TRBJ1-1
clone size: few
CDR3 protein: CASSWAGPREAFF
CDR3 DNA: TGTGCCAGCAGTTGGGCGGGACCGCGAGAAGCTTTCTTT

CDR3 length: 14
D gene: NA
V gene: TRBV12-3/TRBV12-4
J gene: TRBJ2-1
clone size: NA
CDR3 protein: CASRARPIYNEQFF
CDR3 DNA: TGTGCCAGCAGAGCCAGACCCATCTACAATGAGCAGTTCTTC

CDR3 length: 13
D gene: TRBD1
V gene: TRBV12-3/TRBV12-4
J gene: TRBJ1-5
clone size: many
CDR3 protein: CASSPRGVRPQHF
CDR3 DNA: TGTGCCAGCAGCCCCAGGGGGGTGAGGCCCCAGCATTTT

CDR3 length: 15
D gene: NA
V gene: TRBV19
J gene: TRBJ1-2
clone size: NA
CDR3 protein: CASSIGGAMIRGYTF
CDR3 DNA: TGTGCCAGTAGTATAGGGGGCGCGATGATTCGAGGCTACACCTTC

CDR3 length: 14
D gene: NA
V gene: TRBV5-6
J gene: TRBJ2-7
clone size: NA
CDR3 protein: CASSSLGTSYEQYF
CDR3 DNA: TGTGCCAGCAGTTCCCTCGGGACCTCCTACGAGCAGTACTTC

CDR3 length: 16
D gene: TRBD2
V gene: TRBV4-2
J gene: TRBJ2-5
clone size: NA
CDR3 protein: CASSHPSGGAGETQYF
CDR3 DNA: TGTGCCAGCAGCCATCCCTCCGGGGGGGCCGGGGAGACCCAGTACTTC

CDR3 length: 16
D gene: TRBD2
V gene: TRBV5-6
J gene: TRBJ2-5
clone size: NA
CDR3 protein: CASSLPLAGGGETQYF
CDR3 DNA: TGTGCCAGCAGCTTGCCACTAGCGGGGGGCGGGGAGACCCAGTACTTC

CDR3 length: 12
D gene: NA
V gene: TRBV7-2
J gene: TRBJ2-1
clone size: many
CDR3 protein: CASSSRADDAFF
CDR3 DNA: TGTGCCAGCAGCTCTAGGGCGGATGACGCGTTCTTC

CDR3 length: 16
D gene: TRBD2
V gene: TRBV7-2
J gene: TRBJ2-2
clone size: few
CDR3 protein: CASSLEGGSNTGELFF
CDR3 DNA: TGTGCCAGCAGCTTAGAGGGCGGGAGCAACACCGGGGAGCTGTTTTTT

CDR3 length: 20
D gene: NA
V gene: TRBV21-1
J gene: TRBJ2-5
clone size: few
CDR3 protein: CASSKVGPGMPTGNQETQYF
CDR3 DNA: TGTGCCAGCAGCAAAGTGGGTCCTGGAATGCCGACAGGGAACCAAGAGACCCAGTACTTC

CDR3 length: 16
D gene: NA
V gene: TRBV7-9
J gene: TRBJ1-3
clone size: NA
CDR3 protein: CASSSRGGSAGNTIYF
CDR3 DNA: TGTGCCAGCAGCTCTCGAGGGGGATCCGCTGGAAACACCATATATTTT

CDR3 length: 13
D gene: TRBD1
V gene: TRBV3-1
J gene: TRBJ2-1
clone size: NA
CDR3 protein: CASRSPTGTEQFF
CDR3 DNA: TGTGCCAGCAGGAGTCCGACAGGGACTGAGCAGTTCTTC